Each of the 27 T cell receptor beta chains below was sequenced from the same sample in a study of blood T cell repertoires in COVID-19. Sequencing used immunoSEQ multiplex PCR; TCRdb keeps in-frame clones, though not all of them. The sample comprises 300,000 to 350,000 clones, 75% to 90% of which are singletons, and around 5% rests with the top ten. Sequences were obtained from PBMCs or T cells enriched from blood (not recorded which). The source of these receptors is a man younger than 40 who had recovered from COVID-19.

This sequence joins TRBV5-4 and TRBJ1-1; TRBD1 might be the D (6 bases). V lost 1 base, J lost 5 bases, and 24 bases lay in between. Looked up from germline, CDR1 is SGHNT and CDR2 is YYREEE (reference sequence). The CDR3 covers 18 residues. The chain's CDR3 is CASSLWGGTGPKGTEAFF. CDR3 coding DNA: TGTGCCAGCAGCTTGTGGGGGGGTACAGGGCCCAAAGGGACTGAAGCTTTCTTT.

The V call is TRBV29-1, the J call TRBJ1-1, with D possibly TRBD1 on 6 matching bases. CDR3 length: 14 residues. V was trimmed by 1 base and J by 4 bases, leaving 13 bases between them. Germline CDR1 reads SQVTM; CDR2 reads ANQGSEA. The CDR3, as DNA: TGCAGCGTTGAAGGAACAGGGCGAATCACTGAAGCTTTCTTT. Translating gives CSVEGTGRITEAFF. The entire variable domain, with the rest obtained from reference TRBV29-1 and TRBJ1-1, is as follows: SAVISQKPSRDICQRGTSLTIQCQVDSQVTMMFWYRQQPGQSLTLIATANQGSEATYESGFVIDKFPISRPNLTFSTLTVSNMSPEDSSIYLCSVEGTGRITEAFFGQGTRLTVV.

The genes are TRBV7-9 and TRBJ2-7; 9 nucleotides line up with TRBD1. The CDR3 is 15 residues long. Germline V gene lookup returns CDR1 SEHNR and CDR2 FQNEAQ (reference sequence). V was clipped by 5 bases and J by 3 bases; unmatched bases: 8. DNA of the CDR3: TGTGCCAGCAGCCCGGGAGCGGGACAGGGCTACGAGCAGTACTTC. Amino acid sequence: CASSPGAGQGYEQYF.

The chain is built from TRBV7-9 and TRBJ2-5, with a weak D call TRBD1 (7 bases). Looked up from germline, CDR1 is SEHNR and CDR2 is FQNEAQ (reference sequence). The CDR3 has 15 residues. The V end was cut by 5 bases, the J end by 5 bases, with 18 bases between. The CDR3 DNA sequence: TGTGCCAGCAGCAGCGCGGGACAGTCAGCGGAGACCCAGTACTTC. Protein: CASSSAGQSAETQYF.

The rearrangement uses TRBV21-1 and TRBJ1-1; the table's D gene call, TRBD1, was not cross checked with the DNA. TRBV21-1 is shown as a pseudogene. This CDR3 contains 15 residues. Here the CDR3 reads CASSLRTLLNTEAFF. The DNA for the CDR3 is TGTGCCAGCAGCCTCAGGACACTCCTCAACACTGAAGCTTTCTTT.

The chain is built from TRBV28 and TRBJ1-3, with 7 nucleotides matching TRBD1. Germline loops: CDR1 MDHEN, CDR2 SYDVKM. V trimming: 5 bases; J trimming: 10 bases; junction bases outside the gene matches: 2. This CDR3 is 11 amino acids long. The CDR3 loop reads CASSGRGTIYF. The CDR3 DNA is TGTGCCAGCAGTGGCAGGGGGACCATATATTTT.

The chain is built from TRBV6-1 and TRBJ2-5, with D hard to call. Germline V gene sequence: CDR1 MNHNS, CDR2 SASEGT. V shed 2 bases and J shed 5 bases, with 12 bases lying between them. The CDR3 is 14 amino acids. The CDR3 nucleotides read TGTGCCAGCAGTGAAATCCCGGGTCGGGAGACCCAGTACTTC. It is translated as CASSEIPGRETQYF.

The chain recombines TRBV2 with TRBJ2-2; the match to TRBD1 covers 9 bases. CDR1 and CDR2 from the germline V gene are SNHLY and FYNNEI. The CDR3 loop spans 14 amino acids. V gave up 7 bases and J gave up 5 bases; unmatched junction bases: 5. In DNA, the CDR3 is TGTGCCAGCACCTACAGGGGGCGTACCGGGGAGCTGTTTTTT. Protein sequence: CASTYRGRTGELFF.

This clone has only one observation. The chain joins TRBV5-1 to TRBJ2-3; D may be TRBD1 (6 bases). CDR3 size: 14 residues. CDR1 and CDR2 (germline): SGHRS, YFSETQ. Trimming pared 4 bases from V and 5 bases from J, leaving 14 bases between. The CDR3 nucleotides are TGCGCCAGCAGCCCCTCACCCAGGGGAGATACGCAGTATTTT. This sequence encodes CASSPSPRGDTQYF.

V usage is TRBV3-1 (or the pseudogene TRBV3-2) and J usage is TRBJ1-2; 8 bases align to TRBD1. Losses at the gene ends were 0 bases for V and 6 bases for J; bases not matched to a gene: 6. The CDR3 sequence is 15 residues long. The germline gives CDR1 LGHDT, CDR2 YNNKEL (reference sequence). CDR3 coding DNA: TGTGCCAGCAGCCAAGATCCCGCAGGGGGCAATGGCTACACCTTC. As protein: CASSQDPAGGNGYTF.

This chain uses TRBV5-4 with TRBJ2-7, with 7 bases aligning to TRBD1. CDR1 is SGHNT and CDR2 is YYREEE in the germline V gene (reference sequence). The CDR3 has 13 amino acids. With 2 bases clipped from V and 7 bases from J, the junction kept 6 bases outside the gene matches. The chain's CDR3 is CASSLHPRGEQYF. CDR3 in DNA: TGTGCCAGCAGCTTACACCCCAGGGGGGAGCAGTACTTC.

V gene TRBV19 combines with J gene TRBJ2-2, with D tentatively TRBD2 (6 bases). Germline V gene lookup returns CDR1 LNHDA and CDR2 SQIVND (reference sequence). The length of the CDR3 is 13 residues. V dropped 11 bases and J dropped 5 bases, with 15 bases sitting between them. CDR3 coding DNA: TGTGCCGTACAAACGCGGGGTACCGGGGAGCTGTTTTTT. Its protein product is CAVQTRGTGELFF.

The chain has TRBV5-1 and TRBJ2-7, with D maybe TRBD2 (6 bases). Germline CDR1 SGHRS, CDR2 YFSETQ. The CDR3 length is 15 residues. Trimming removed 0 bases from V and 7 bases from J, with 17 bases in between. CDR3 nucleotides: TGCGCCAGCAGCTTGGAAGGAGGGCGAGGTGGGGAGCAGTACTTC. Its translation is CASSLEGGRGGEQYF.

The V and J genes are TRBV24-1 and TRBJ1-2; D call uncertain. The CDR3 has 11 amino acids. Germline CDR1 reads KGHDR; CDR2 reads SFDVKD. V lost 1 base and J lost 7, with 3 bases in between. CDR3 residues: CATSDFRGYTF. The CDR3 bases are TGTGCCACCAGTGATTTTCGTGGCTACACCTTC.

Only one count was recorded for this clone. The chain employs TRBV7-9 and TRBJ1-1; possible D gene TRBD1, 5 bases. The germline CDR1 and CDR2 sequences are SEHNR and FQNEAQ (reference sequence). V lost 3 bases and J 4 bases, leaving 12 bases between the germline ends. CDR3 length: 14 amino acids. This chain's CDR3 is CASSFQGSGTEAFF. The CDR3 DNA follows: TGTGCCAGCAGCTTCCAGGGAAGTGGCACTGAAGCTTTCTTT. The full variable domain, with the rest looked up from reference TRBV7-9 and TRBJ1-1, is DTGVSQNPRHKITKRGQNVTFRCDPISEHNRLYWYRQTLGQGPEFLTYFQNEAQLEKSRLLSDRFSAERPKGSFSTLEIQRTEQGDSAMYLCASSFQGSGTEAFFGQGTRLTVV.

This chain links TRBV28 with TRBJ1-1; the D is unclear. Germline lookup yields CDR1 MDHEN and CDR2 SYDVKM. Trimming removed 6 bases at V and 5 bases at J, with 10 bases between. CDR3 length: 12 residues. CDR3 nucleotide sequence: TGTGCCAGCAGGGGCCCGGGGACTGAAGCTTTCTTT. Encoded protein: CASRGPGTEAFF.

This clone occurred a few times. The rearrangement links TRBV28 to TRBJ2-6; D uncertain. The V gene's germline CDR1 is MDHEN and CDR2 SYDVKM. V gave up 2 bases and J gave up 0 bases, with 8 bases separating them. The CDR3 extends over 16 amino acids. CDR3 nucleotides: TGTGCCAGCAGTTTAGGGCAGGTCTCTGGGGCCAACGTCCTGACTTTC. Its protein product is CASSLGQVSGANVLTF. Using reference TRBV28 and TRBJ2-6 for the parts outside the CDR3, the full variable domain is DVKVTQSSRYLVKRTGEKVFLECVQDMDHENMFWYRQDPGLGLRLIYFSYDVKMKEKGDIPEGYSVSREKKERFSLILESASTNQTSMYLCASSLGQVSGANVLTFGAGSRLTVL.

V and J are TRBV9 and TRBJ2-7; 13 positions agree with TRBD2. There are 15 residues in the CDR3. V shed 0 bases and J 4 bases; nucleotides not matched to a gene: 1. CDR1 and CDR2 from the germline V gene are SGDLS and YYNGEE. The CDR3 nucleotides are TGTGCCAGCAGCGTAGGGACTAGCGGGGGTTACGAGCAGTACTTC. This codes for CASSVGTSGGYEQYF.

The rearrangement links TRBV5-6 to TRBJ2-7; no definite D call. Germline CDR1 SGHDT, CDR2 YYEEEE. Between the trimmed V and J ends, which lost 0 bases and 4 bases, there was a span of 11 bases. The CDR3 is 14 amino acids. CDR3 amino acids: CASSLGGSGYEQYF. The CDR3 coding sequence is TGTGCCAGCAGCTTGGGAGGTTCTGGGTACGAGCAGTACTTC.

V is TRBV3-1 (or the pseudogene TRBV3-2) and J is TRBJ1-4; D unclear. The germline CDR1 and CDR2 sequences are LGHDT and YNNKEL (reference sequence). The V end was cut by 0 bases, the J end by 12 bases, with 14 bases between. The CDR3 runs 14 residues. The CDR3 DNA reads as TGTGCCAGCAGCCAAGATTCGTCGGGAAGGGAACTGTTTTTT. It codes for CASSQDSSGRELFF.

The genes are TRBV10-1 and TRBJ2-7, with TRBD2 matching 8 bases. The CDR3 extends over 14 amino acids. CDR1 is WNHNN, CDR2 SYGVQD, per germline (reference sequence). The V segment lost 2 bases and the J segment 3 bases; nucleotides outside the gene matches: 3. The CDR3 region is CASSEITSGYEQYF. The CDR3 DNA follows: TGCGCCAGCAGTGAGATTACTAGCGGCTACGAGCAGTACTTC.

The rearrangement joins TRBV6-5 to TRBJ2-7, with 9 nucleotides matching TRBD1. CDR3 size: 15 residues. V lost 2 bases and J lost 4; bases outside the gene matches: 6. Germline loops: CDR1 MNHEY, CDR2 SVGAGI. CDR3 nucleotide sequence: TGTGCCAGCAGTTACGCCGGGACAGGGAAGTACGAGCAGTACTTC. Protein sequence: CASSYAGTGKYEQYF.

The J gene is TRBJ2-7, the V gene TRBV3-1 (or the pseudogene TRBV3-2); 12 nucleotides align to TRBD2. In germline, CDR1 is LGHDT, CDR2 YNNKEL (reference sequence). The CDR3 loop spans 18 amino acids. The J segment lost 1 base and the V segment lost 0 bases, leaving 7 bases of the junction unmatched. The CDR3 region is CASSQDWASGGASYEQYF. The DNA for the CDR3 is TGTGCCAGCAGCCAAGATTGGGCTAGCGGGGGGGCATCCTACGAGCAGTACTTC.

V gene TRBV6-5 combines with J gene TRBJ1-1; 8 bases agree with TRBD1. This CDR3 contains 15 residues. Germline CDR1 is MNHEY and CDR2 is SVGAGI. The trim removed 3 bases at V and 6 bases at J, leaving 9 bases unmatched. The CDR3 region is CASSYLRTGSPEAFF. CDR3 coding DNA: TGTGCCAGCAGTTATCTGAGGACAGGGAGTCCTGAAGCTTTCTTT.

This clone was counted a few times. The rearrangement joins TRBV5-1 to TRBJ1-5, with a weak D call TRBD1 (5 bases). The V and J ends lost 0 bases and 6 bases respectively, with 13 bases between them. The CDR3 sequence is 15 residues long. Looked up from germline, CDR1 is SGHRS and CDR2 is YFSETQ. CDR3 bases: TGCGCCAGCAGCTTGGATAGTCAGGGATCTCAGCCCCAGCATTTT. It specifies CASSLDSQGSQPQHF. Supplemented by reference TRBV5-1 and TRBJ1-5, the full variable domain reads KAGVTQTPRYLIKTRGQQVTLSCSPISGHRSVSWYQQTPGQGLQFLFEYFSETQRNKGNFPGRFSGRQFSNSRSEMNVSTLELGDSALYLCASSLDSQGSQPQHFGDGTRLSIL.

CDR3: CASSQGGGYGANVLTF. The CDR3 nucleotides are TGCGCCAGCAGCCAAGGAGGAGGGTATGGGGCCAACGTCCTGACTTTC. V is TRBV4-1 and J is TRBJ2-6, with D maybe TRBD2 (6 bases). The CDR3 has 16 residues. Germline V CDR1 and CDR2: MGHRA, YSYEKL. V was pared by 1 base and J by 3 bases, with 10 bases between.

This CDR3 reads CASSEWGRNEKLFF. DNA for the CDR3: TGTGCCAGCAGTGAATGGGGCAGAAATGAAAAACTGTTTTTT. This sequence joins TRBV25-1 and TRBJ1-4; the D gene is possibly TRBD1 (5 bases). Germline V lookup: CDR1 MGHDK, CDR2 SYGVNS. V was trimmed by 1 base and J by 5 bases, leaving 8 bases between them. CDR3 length: 14 residues.